This passage covers 2 T cell receptor beta chains from one sample sequenced in a study of response to subunit inactivated influenza vaccine. TCRdb used MiXCR to reprocess the RT-PCR reads, holding one entry per CDR3 protein. The table includes roughly 700,000 distinct CDR3 sequences, approximately 14% detected once. This material consisted of PBMCs from blood, taken 14 to 15 days before vaccination. The receptors stem from a man over 45 who received an inactivated influenza vaccine.

This clonotype was counted only a few times. CDR3 bases: TGTGCCAGCAGTTTAACGGTACTCTATGGCTACACCTTC. Translation gives CASSLTVLYGYTF. This chain uses TRBV12-3 or TRBV12-4 with TRBJ1-2; D remains ambiguous. Trimming removed 2 bases at V and 4 bases at J, with 8 bases between. CDR3 length: 13 amino acids.

A few counts support this clonotype. The V call is TRBV20-1, the J call TRBJ2-2; TRBD1 agrees at 10 bases. CDR1 and CDR2 from the germline V gene are DFQATT and SNEGSKA (reference sequence). The CDR3 contains 16 residues. Trimming cost V 0 bases and J 4 bases; bases outside gene matches: 5. The CDR3 region has the DNA TGCAGTGCTAGAGATATCGGGACAGGGGTCACCGGGGAGCTGTTTTTT. As protein: CSARDIGTGVTGELFF.